This TCR beta chain was documented in a study of monozygotic twins with inflammatory bowel disease (dated by TCRdb to about 2019). About the study as a whole: The complete study included 28 monozygotic twin pairs: 19 IBD-discordant Danish pairs and nine German pairs, of which four were IBD-concordant and five were IBD-discordant. Each individual had, on average, about 151 000 unique TCRalpha sequences and 181 000 unique TCRbeta sequences available for analysis. Within discordant pairs, disease-associated traits were sought mainly by comparing IBD patients with their genetically identical healthy co-twins. Beyond this particular receptor, the publication reports: The analysis was unable to tell apart different T cell subtypes. The results gave no support for a single strong signal or clonotype linked to IBD. TCRbeta repertoire diversity, by inverse Simpson index, was decreased in IBD patients compared with their healthy co-twins. Compared with healthy twins, IBD patients had fewer clonotypes in common with other individuals, a difference most pronounced in patients showing signs of disease activity. Differing immunosuppressive treatments among patients may have added background noise and inter-individual variability to the repertoires. No difference in repertoire similarity was observed between concordant and discordant twins, possibly owing to limited statistical power.

From each donor, a roughly 2.7 ml peripheral blood sample was collected into PAXgene tubes and kept at -80 degrees C. Without any T cell sorting, total RNA was extracted from whole blood using the PAXgene blood miRNA kit on an automated QIAcube. Peripheral blood from monozygotic twin pairs concordant or discordant for inflammatory bowel disease was subjected to deep TCRalpha and TCRbeta repertoire profiling with unique molecular barcoding. Smoking habits were recorded for all twin pairs, and each individual was classified as a current, former or never smoker. The receptor library was made with 5' RACE. Each TCR library was prepared from 3,000 to 4,000 ng of total RNA. For each sample, cDNA synthesis with SMARTScribe reverse transcriptase was split into eight separate reactions. During cDNA synthesis, template switching introduced unique molecular identifiers that contained a 6-nucleotide sample barcode. TCRalpha and TCRbeta cDNA was amplified by two nested PCRs of approximately 17 and 9 cycles, with bead purification after each PCR. Before amplification, the cDNA was treated with uracil DNA-glycosylase and purified using the QIAquick PCR purification kit. The second PCR was the step at which Illumina TruSeq-compatible adapters and sample-specific barcodes were added. Library quality and concentration were checked on TapeStation and Qubit, and libraries were pooled at around 5 ng each. The pooled libraries were sequenced with 2 x 100 bp reads and custom sequencing primers on an Illumina HiSeq2500 single-index Rapid Run. The published analysis was carried out like this. UMI-based consensus assembly with MiGEC version 1.2.6 was used to correct PCR and sequencing errors. V(D)J alignment, clonotype assembly and CDR3 extraction were performed with MiXCR version 2.1.1. Normalisation of gene usage, clonotype sharing and MAIT/NKT TCR abundance was achieved by analysing the top 1000, 10 000 and 20 000 clonotypes per sample. After downsampling to 27 000 UMIs, diversity was calculated as the inverse Simpson index using the vegan R package. Paired Mann-Whitney U tests were applied to discordant twin pairs, and Benjamini-Hochberg correction was used for multiple testing. Following TCRdb reprocessing, every CDR3 protein sequence forms one entry, and DNA is not provided. The V and J calls come from TCRdb's annotation, not from the publication. The sample table records approximately 390,000 distinct CDR3 sequences. 2% to 2.5% of the sample rests with the top ten.

From cysteine to phenylalanine, the CDR3 is 14 amino acids long. No DNA has been recorded. From the germline V gene, CDR1 is SGHRS and CDR2 is YFSETQ. Notes on this clonotype: Its antigen is still unknown.

The material sequenced was blood. This clonotype was sampled from a human donor with ulcerative colitis or Crohn's disease, or a healthy co-twin of an affected twin (not recorded which). The chain joins TRBV5-1 to TRBJ1-1. The CDR3 reads CASSFGRLNTEAFF.